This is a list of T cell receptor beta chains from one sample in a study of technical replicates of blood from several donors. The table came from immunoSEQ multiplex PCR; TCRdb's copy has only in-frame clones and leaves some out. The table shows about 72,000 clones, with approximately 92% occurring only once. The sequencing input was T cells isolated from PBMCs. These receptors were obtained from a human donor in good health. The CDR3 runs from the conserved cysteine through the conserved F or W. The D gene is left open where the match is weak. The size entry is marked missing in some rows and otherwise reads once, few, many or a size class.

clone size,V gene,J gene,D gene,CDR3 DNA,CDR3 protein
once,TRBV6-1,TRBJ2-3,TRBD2,TGTGCCAGCACAAAAGGGCCTAGCGGGATAGATACGCAGTATTTT,CASTKGPSGIDTQYF
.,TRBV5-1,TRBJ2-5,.,TGCGCCAGCAGTTACAGATTATCCCAAGAGACCCAGTACTTC,CASSYRLSQETQYF
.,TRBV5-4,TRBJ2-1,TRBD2,TGTGCCAGCAGCCCGGGACTAGACCACAATGAGCAGTTCTTC,CASSPGLDHNEQFF
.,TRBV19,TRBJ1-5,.,TGTGCCAGTAGTGGAGGGGAGTATCAGCCCCAGCATTTT,CASSGGEYQPQHF
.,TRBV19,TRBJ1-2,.,TGTGCCAGTAAGCACGGCGGGCTCTATGGCTACACCTTC,CASKHGGLYGYTF
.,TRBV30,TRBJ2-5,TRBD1,TGTGCCTGGACGACAGGGGGGGAGACCCAGTACTTC,CAWTTGGETQYF
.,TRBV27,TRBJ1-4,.,TGTGCCAGCAGTTTGCGGTTCGGCGAAAAACTGTTTTTT,CASSLRFGEKLFF
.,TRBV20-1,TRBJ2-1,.,TGCAGTGCTAGAGTATTTGAGCAGTTCTTC,CSARVFEQFF
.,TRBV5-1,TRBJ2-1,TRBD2,TGCGCCAGCAGCTGGGGGACTAGCGGGACCAACCCCTACAATGAGCAGTTCTTC,CASSWGTSGTNPYNEQFF
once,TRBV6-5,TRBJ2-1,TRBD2,TGTGCCAGCAGTTACTCCTCTAGCGGGGGCTACTATGAGCAGTTCTTC,CASSYSSSGGYYEQFF
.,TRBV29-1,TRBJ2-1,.,TGCAGCGTTGCATTTAATGAGCAGTTCTTC,CSVAFNEQFF
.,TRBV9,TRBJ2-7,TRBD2,TGTGCCAGCAGCGTAATTAGCGGGAGAGGCGAGCAGTACTTC,CASSVISGRGEQYF
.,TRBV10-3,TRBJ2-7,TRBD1,TGTGCCACCTCCACGGGACAGGATTTCTACGAGCAGTACTTC,CATSTGQDFYEQYF
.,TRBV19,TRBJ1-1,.,TGTGCCAGTAGTATAGGGGATTGGGGAGAAGCTGAAGCTTTCTTT,CASSIGDWGEAEAFF
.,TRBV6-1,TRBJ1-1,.,TGTGCCAGCAGTGTTTTCAGGGGATGGGGGGGCGCCGGGAACACTGAAGCTTTCTTT,CASSVFRGWGGAGNTEAFF
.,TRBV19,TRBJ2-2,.,TGTGCCAGTAGCCCCGTGAGCTTCACCGGGGAGCTGTTTTTT,CASSPVSFTGELFF
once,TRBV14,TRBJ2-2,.,TGTGCCAGCAGCCAAGTCGGGAGAGGCACCGGGGAGCTGTTTTTT,CASSQVGRGTGELFF
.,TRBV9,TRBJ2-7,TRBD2,TGTGCCAGCAGCGCTAGCGGCTTAAGCTCCTACGAGCAGTACTTC,CASSASGLSSYEQYF
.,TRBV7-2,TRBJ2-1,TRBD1,TGTGCCAGCAGCCGGGGACAGGGGCCCCACAATGAGCAGTTCTTC,CASSRGQGPHNEQFF
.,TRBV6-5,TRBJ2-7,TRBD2,TGTGCCAGCAGTAAGGGACTAGCGGTCTACGAGCAGTACTTC,CASSKGLAVYEQYF
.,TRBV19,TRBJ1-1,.,TGTGCCAGTAGTATCGGGTTGCGGTGGAACACTGAAGCTTTCTTT,CASSIGLRWNTEAFF
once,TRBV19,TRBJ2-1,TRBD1,TGTGCCAGTAAATGGCAGGGGGTCCCTGGAAATGAGCAGTTCTTC,CASKWQGVPGNEQFF
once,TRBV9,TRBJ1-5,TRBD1,TGTGCCAGCAGCGGAGGGACAGCCACTCAGCCCCAGCATTTT,CASSGGTATQPQHF
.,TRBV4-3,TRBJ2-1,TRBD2,TGCGCCAGCAGCCTCCGACTAGCGGGAGACTACAATGAGCAGTTCTTC,CASSLRLAGDYNEQFF
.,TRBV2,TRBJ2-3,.,TGTGCCGCCGGCCCCATCGCGGAGCCGCAGTATTTT,CAAGPIAEPQYF
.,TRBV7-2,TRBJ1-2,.,TGTGCCAGCAGCTTACTCACAGGCTATGGCTACACCTTC,CASSLLTGYGYTF
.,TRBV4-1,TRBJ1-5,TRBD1,TGCGCCAGCAGCCAAGAGACAGGGAGTTGGCAGCCCCAGCATTTT,CASSQETGSWQPQHF
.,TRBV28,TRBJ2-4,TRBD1,TGTGCCAGCAGTTTATCAGGGGGTACTGGCAAAAACATTCAGTACTTC,CASSLSGGTGKNIQYF
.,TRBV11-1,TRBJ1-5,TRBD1,TGTGCCAGCAGCTTAGAACAGGGGAATCAGCCCCAGCATTTT,CASSLEQGNQPQHF
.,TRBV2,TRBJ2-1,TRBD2,TGTGCCAGGGGGACTAGCGGGTACAATGAGCAGTTCTTC,CARGTSGYNEQFF
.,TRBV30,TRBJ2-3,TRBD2,TGTGCCTGGAGTGAATGGCAAGCGGGAGCGGGTACGCAGTATTTT,CAWSEWQAGAGTQYF
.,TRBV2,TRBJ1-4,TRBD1,TGTGCCAGCTTTTTCGTCCCCGGGACAGCCTTTGCAACTAATGAAAAACTGTTTTTT,CASFFVPGTAFATNEKLFF
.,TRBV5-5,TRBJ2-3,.,TGTGCCAGCCACGGGGGTCAAGATACGCAGTATTTT,CASHGGQDTQYF
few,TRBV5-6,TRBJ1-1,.,TGTGCCAGCAGCTTGGCCTGGGGCAGTCAGAACACTGAAGCTTTCTTT,CASSLAWGSQNTEAFF
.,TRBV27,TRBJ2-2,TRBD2,TGTGCCAGCAGTTTTACTAGCGGGAGGGCCATAATATCCGGGGAGCTGTTTTTT,CASSFTSGRAIISGELFF
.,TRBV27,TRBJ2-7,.,TGTGCCAGCAGTTCCAGGGACTCCTACGAGCAGTACTTC,CASSSRDSYEQYF
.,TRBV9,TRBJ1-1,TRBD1,TGTGCCAGCAGCGCTGGGACAGGCCTGAACACTGAAGCTTTCTTT,CASSAGTGLNTEAFF
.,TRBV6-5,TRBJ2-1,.,TGTGCCAGCAGTTACTCGATTGGGGAGGTTTACAATGAGCAGTTCTTC,CASSYSIGEVYNEQFF
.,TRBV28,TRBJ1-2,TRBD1,TGTGCCAGCAGTTTGGGACAGGGGAACTATGGCTACACCTTC,CASSLGQGNYGYTF
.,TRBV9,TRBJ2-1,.,TGTGCCAGTGGGGGCGGAAGCTCCTACAATGAGCAGTTCTTC,CASGGGSSYNEQFF
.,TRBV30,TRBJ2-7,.,TGTGCCTGGGGGGAGGGAGGACAGGGAATTTACGAGCAGTACTTC,CAWGEGGQGIYEQYF
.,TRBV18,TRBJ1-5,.,TGTGCCAGCTCGCCACAGGAGTATAGCAATCAGCCCCAGCATTTT,CASSPQEYSNQPQHF